The 15 T cell receptor beta chains below come from one sample, sequenced in a study of T cells in Graves' hyperthyroidism and ophthalmopathy. TCR beta CDR3 region amplification was performed from RNA transcripts. HTBI primers drove first-round RT-PCR of the TCR CDR3. MiXCR, run by TCRdb on the multiplex PCR reads, gives a single entry per CDR3 protein. The sample includes 300,000 to 400,000 distinct CDR3 sequences, 14% of them seen just once. The sample consisted of blood. These receptors were obtained from a woman between 25 and 40 years old with Graves' hyperthyroidism.

This chain connects TRBV14 to TRBJ2-7, with TRBD2 matching 12 bases. Trimming at V came to 4 bases and at J to 2 bases, leaving 12 bases not matched to a gene. This CDR3 has 18 residues. Germline V lookup: CDR1 SGHDN, CDR2 FVKESK. This CDR3 reads CASSRRQGLAGLTYEQYF. CDR3 nucleotide sequence: TGTGCCAGCAGCCGACGACAAGGACTAGCGGGGTTAACCTACGAGCAGTACTTC.

Remarks on this clonotype: This sequence may be a read error, since a much larger clone differs from it by one base. J is TRBJ2-3 and V is TRBV2; 7 positions match TRBD1. The CDR3 consists of 15 residues. The V gene's germline CDR1 is SNHLY and CDR2 FYNNEI. CDR3 protein: CASSGQGGEGNTRYF. The CDR3 coding sequence is TGTGCCAGCAGTGGACAGGGTGGAGAAGGTAATACGCGGTATTTT.

This clonotype was seen a handful of times. V usage is TRBV9 and J usage is TRBJ2-1; 8 positions match TRBD2. J was trimmed by 7 bases and V by 1 base; bases with no gene match: 7. The CDR3 sequence is 15 residues long. The germline V gene has CDR1 SGDLS and CDR2 YYNGEE. The CDR3 here is CASSVRVGLGNEQFF. CDR3 DNA sequence: TGTGCCAGCAGCGTAAGAGTGGGACTAGGTAATGAGCAGTTCTTC.

This clonotype was seen many times. The rearrangement joins TRBV30 to TRBJ1-1; D remains ambiguous. There are 13 residues in the CDR3. Trimming left V 2 bases short and J 2 bases short, with 9 bases between. The germline V gene has CDR1 GTSNPN and CDR2 SVGIG (reference sequence). This CDR3 is CAWSISGNTEAFF. The CDR3, as DNA: TGTGCCTGGAGTATTTCGGGAAACACTGAAGCTTTCTTT. Supplemented by reference TRBV30 and TRBJ1-1, the full variable domain reads SQTIHQWPATLVQPVGSPLSLECTVEGTSNPNLYWYRQAAGRGLQLLFYSVGIGQISSEVPQNLSASRPQDRQFILSSKKLLLSDSGFYLCAWSISGNTEAFFGQGTRLTVV.

This clonotype was seen only a few times. V gene TRBV13 combines with J gene TRBJ2-7; D is possibly TRBD2 (6 bases). V dropped 6 bases and J dropped 3 bases, with 18 bases sitting between them. The CDR3 is 15 residues long. Germline-derived CDR1 and CDR2 are PRHDT and FYEKMQ (reference sequence). CDR3 in amino acids: CASSYPGTDFYEQYF. CDR3 nucleotides: TGTGCCAGCAGTTACCCCGGGACTGATTTCTACGAGCAGTACTTC.

This clonotype was detected ten times or more. The chain recombines TRBV28 with TRBJ2-3; 12 bases match TRBD2. The trim removed 1 base at V and 7 bases at J, leaving 3 bases unmatched. The germline CDR1 and CDR2 sequences are MDHEN and SYDVKM. The CDR3 runs to 15 residues. Here the CDR3 reads CASSLSSGRANTQYF. CDR3 DNA sequence: TGTGCCAGCAGTTTATCTAGCGGGAGGGCGAATACGCAGTATTTT.

This clonotype showed up just a few times. The rearrangement links TRBV29-1 to TRBJ1-4; 8 nucleotides agree with TRBD1. Germline V lookup: CDR1 SQVTM, CDR2 ANQGSEA. CDR3 length: 12 amino acids. CDR3 bases: TGCACCACACAGGGGGATGATGAAAAACTGTTTTTT. It is translated as CTTQGDDEKLFF.

Concerning this clonotype itself: A single base separates this from a much larger clone, so it may be a read error. The chain combines TRBV6-1 with TRBJ2-7; 12 positions match TRBD2. The CDR3 consists of 17 residues. The ends lost 10 bases at V and 7 bases at J; junction bases unmatched: 20. Germline V gives CDR1 MNHNS, CDR2 SASEGT. The CDR3 DNA reads as TGTGCCAACACCCCACTCCATCCTAGCGGGAGGGCCGGTGAGCAGTACTTC. Encoded protein: CANTPLHPSGRAGEQYF.

This clonotype has only a few counts. Germline and junction disagree at one end, which may indicate a read error. The rearrangement joins TRBV5-1 to TRBJ2-5; the D gene could be TRBD1 or TRBD2 (6 bases each). The CDR3 is 13 residues long. The germline V gene encodes CDR1 SGHRS and CDR2 YFSETQ. The CDR3 coding sequence is TGCGCCAGCAGCTTTCTGTTTGGGGGGCAGGGGAACTTC. It codes for CASSFLFGGQGNF.

V gene TRBV10-3 combines with J gene TRBJ1-3; 8 nucleotides agree with TRBD1. V trimming: 10 bases; J trimming: 8 bases; junction bases outside the gene matches: 10. The CDR3 sequence is 13 residues long. Germline V gene sequence: CDR1 ENHRY, CDR2 SYGVKD. For the CDR3, the DNA is TGTGCCACTTTGGACAGGGAAGGATACACCATATATTTT. Translating gives CATLDREGYTIYF.

Many counts were recorded for this clonotype. The chain is built from TRBV11-2 and TRBJ2-7; D tentatively fits TRBD1 or TRBD2 (5 bases each). Germline loops: CDR1 SGHAT, CDR2 FQNNGV. The CDR3 covers 15 residues. V lost 4 bases, J lost 3 bases, and 16 bases lay in between. CDR3 sequence (DNA): TGTGCCAGCAGCTGGGACGGAGAGGTCCTCTACGAGCAGTACTTC. This encodes CASSWDGEVLYEQYF.

This clonotype was observed at least ten times. The chain uses TRBV28 and TRBJ2-1, with TRBD2 as a possible D gene (5 bases). Per germline, CDR1 MDHEN and CDR2 SYDVKM. The V and J ends lost 7 bases and 14 bases respectively, with 21 bases between them. CDR3 size: 13 residues. CDR3 nucleotides: TGTGCCAGCACCCAGATAGGGTCTAGCTGGGAGTTCTTC. Its protein is CASTQIGSSWEFF. Filled out from reference TRBV28 and TRBJ2-1, the complete variable domain reads DVKVTQSSRYLVKRTGEKVFLECVQDMDHENMFWYRQDPGLGLRLIYFSYDVKMKEKGDIPEGYSVSREKKERFSLILESASTNQTSMYLCASTQIGSSWEFFGPGTRLTVL.

The table lists this clonotype with many counts. The chain employs TRBV12-3 or TRBV12-4 and TRBJ1-6; D remains unclear. V was pared by 6 bases and J by 8 bases, with 14 bases between. This CDR3 has 14 residues. CDR3 sequence reads: CASSPRGGDSPLHF. The CDR3 nucleotides are TGTGCCAGCAGCCCGCGGGGTGGGGATTCACCCCTCCACTTT.

This clonotype was observed a handful of times. The chain couples TRBV18 to TRBJ1-4; TRBD1 is a possible D gene (5 bases). Germline CDR1 and CDR2: KGHSH and LQKENI. The V and J ends lost 8 bases and 5 bases respectively, with 18 bases between them. This CDR3 contains 15 residues. CDR3 in amino acids: CASTLTGTENEKLFF. In nucleotides, the CDR3 is TGTGCCAGCACACTGACCGGGACGGAAAATGAAAAACTGTTTTTT.

This clonotype was found a few times. The chain recombines TRBV7-6 with TRBJ2-5, with 7 bases identical to TRBD1. Germline lookup yields CDR1 SGHVS and CDR2 FNYEAQ. With 7 bases clipped from V and 2 bases from J, the junction kept 10 bases outside the gene matches. There are 15 residues in the CDR3. The DNA for the CDR3 is TGTGCCAGCACGGCCGGGACAGTGCTTCAAGAGACCCAGTACTTC. Translation: CASTAGTVLQETQYF.